These 16 T cell receptor beta chains originate from one sample sequenced in a study of Graves' ophthalmopathy and Graves' hyperthyroidism. Amplification targeted the TCR beta CDR3 regions, with RNA transcripts as the source material. HTBI primers were used in a first-round RT-PCR, which preceded a second-round multiplex PCR. In TCRdb, the multiplex PCR reads were re-called with MiXCR into one record per CDR3 protein. Here the sample spans 680,000 or so distinct CDR3 sequences, 22% being singletons. Sequences were obtained from peripheral blood. These receptors came from a woman younger than 35 with stable Graves' hyperthyroidism. Some clones in this sample may be carry-over from other donors' samples.

This clonotype was counted at least ten times. The J gene is TRBJ2-2, the V gene TRBV10-1; 8 bases are shared with TRBD2. CDR3 length: 15 amino acids. The germline gives CDR1 WNHNN, CDR2 SYGVQD (reference sequence). V shed 4 bases, J shed 1 base, and the junction held 2 bases outside the gene matches. Here the CDR3 reads CASSVTSGNTGELFF. The CDR3 region has the DNA TGCGCCAGCAGTGTTACTAGCGGGAACACCGGGGAGCTGTTTTTT.

In this sample, this clonotype turned up many times. This sequence joins TRBV10-3 and TRBJ2-7; a weak D match, TRBD2 (7 bases). This CDR3 is 15 amino acids long. Germline CDR1 ENHRY, CDR2 SYGVKD. The V end lost 2 bases, the J end lost 1 base, and 12 bases lay between the germline ends. The CDR3 DNA reads as TGTGCCATCAGTGAGGTACAGGGAGGGTCCTACGAGCAGTACTTC. Amino acid sequence: CAISEVQGGSYEQYF.

This clonotype was counted at least ten times. This chain uses TRBV6-1 with TRBJ2-5; 8 bases are a match to TRBD2. With V trimmed by 6 bases and J by 5 bases, 14 bases remained unmatched. This CDR3 comprises 16 residues. Germline V gene sequence: CDR1 MNHNS, CDR2 SASEGT. The CDR3 here is CASSLQTSGVSETQYF. The CDR3 bases are TGTGCCAGCAGCCTTCAAACTAGCGGTGTCTCGGAGACCCAGTACTTC.

This clonotype was found many times. The genes are TRBV28 and TRBJ2-7; 8 nucleotides match TRBD1. The CDR3 loop spans 12 amino acids. Trimming at V came to 8 bases and at J to 6 bases, leaving 6 bases not matched to a gene. CDR1 and CDR2 from the germline V gene are MDHEN and SYDVKM. The CDR3: CASGTGGSEQYF. The CDR3 nucleotides read TGTGCCAGCGGTACAGGGGGTTCCGAGCAGTACTTC. Variable domain in full (rest from reference TRBV28 and TRBJ2-7): DVKVTQSSRYLVKRTGEKVFLECVQDMDHENMFWYRQDPGLGLRLIYFSYDVKMKEKGDIPEGYSVSREKKERFSLILESASTNQTSMYLCASGTGGSEQYFGPGTRLTVT.

In its sample, this clonotype was seen a few times. For the CDR3, the DNA is TGCGCCAGCAGCCCAGGAGGGGTTAACTATGGCTACACCTTC. Its translation: CASSPGGVNYGYTF. This rearrangement joins TRBV5-1 to TRBJ1-2; tentatively, D is TRBD1 (5 bases). The CDR3 has 14 residues. The germline V gene has CDR1 SGHRS and CDR2 YFSETQ. V shed 4 bases and J shed 1 base, with 11 bases lying between them.

This clonotype was detected only a few times. The rearrangement uses TRBV3-1 and TRBJ2-7; D not resolved. From germline, CDR1 is LGHDT and CDR2 YNNKEL (reference sequence). V dropped 1 base and J dropped 5 bases, with 12 bases sitting between them. This CDR3 has 14 residues. The CDR3 nucleotides are TGTGCCAGCAGCCAAGTTTCTACGGGCGACGAGCAGTACTTC. Its protein is CASSQVSTGDEQYF.

The chain joins TRBV12-3 or TRBV12-4 to TRBJ2-2; D call uncertain. The V gene lost 6 bases and the J gene lost 1 base, with 12 bases spanning the gap. This CDR3 is built from 15 residues. The DNA for the CDR3 is TGTGCCAGCAGCACGGACCGATGGAACACCGGGGAGCTGTTTTTT. Amino acids: CASSTDRWNTGELFF.

The chain couples TRBV27 to TRBJ2-7, with 11 bases that match TRBD1. CDR1 MNHEY and CDR2 SMNVEV come from the germline V gene (reference sequence). The V and J ends lost 1 base and 7 bases, in that order; junction bases with no gene match: 12. CDR3 length: 17 residues. This CDR3 is CASSLLELDRGQGEQYF. The CDR3 region has the DNA TGTGCCAGCAGTTTATTGGAGTTGGACAGGGGGCAGGGGGAGCAGTACTTC.

The chain combines TRBV28 with TRBJ2-7; D is uncertain. The germline V gene has CDR1 MDHEN and CDR2 SYDVKM. V dropped 3 bases and J dropped 5 bases, with 14 bases sitting between them. This CDR3 has 14 residues. CDR3 bases: TGTGCCAGCAGTTTGCCCCAGCACAGCCACGAGCAGTACTTC. Translated, it gives CASSLPQHSHEQYF.

At least ten counts were recorded for this clonotype. The V call is TRBV10-2, the J call TRBJ2-7, with 9 bases that match TRBD1. The CDR3 contains 15 residues. Per the germline V gene, CDR1 is WSHSY and CDR2 is SAAADI. V trimming: 7 bases; J trimming: 1 base; junction bases outside the gene matches: 8. The CDR3 reads CASKWTGEGSYEQYF. The CDR3 coding sequence is TGCGCCAGCAAATGGACAGGGGAGGGTTCCTACGAGCAGTACTTC.

This clonotype was seen many times. This chain links TRBV9 with TRBJ1-6; no definite D call. Per the germline V gene, CDR1 is SGDLS and CDR2 is YYNGEE. The CDR3 sequence is 16 residues long. Trimming removed 0 bases from V and 9 bases from J, with 16 bases in between. The CDR3 DNA follows: TGTGCCAGCAGCGTAGACGCCGCGGGGTTTGGTTCACCCCTCCACTTT. This codes for CASSVDAAGFGSPLHF.

This clonotype was detected ten times or more. One end of the junction varies from germline; a read error may be responsible. J is TRBJ2-5 and V is TRBV5-1, with D possibly being TRBD2 (6 bases). The CDR3 contains 13 residues. The germline gives CDR1 SGHRS, CDR2 YFSETQ. The CDR3 region is CASSLTSRETQYF. The CDR3 DNA sequence: TGTGCCAGCAGTTTAACTAGCCGTGAGACCCAGTACTTC.

This clonotype was recorded at least ten times. The V call is TRBV6-1, the J call TRBJ1-5; 9 nucleotides align to TRBD1. Trimming cost V 3 bases and J 7 bases; bases outside gene matches: 10. The CDR3 consists of 16 residues. Germline values: CDR1 MNHNS, CDR2 SASEGT. The CDR3 loop is CASSDPGQGPNQPQHF. CDR3 bases: TGTGCCAGCAGTGATCCGGGACAGGGACCGAACCAGCCCCAGCATTTT.

This chain connects TRBV6-1 to TRBJ2-7, with 9 bases identical to TRBD2. CDR1 MNHNS and CDR2 SASEGT come from the germline V gene. The V gene end was trimmed by 7 bases and the J gene end by 5 bases; junction bases not matched to a gene: 9. There are 14 residues in the CDR3. CDR3: CASIPSGGWHEQYF. The CDR3 nucleotides read TGTGCCAGCATCCCCAGCGGGGGGTGGCACGAGCAGTACTTC.

This clonotype was picked up many times. This chain uses TRBV20-1 with TRBJ1-2; 9 bases are a match to TRBD1. CDR3 length: 14 amino acids. The junction had 6 bases not matched to a gene; V was cut back by 3 bases and J by 4 bases. Germline CDR1 reads DFQATT; CDR2 reads SNEGSKA (reference sequence). CDR3 residues: CSASRDREIYGYTF. The CDR3 region has the DNA TGCAGTGCTAGCCGGGACAGGGAGATCTATGGCTACACCTTC.

This chain joins TRBV19 and TRBJ1-5; 8 bases align to TRBD1. The CDR3 runs 15 residues. The germline V gene has CDR1 LNHDA and CDR2 SQIVND (reference sequence). V was pared by 3 bases and J by 4 bases, with 5 bases of the junction left unmatched. The CDR3 is CASSMYGQGNQPQHF. CDR3 sequence (DNA): TGTGCCAGTAGTATGTATGGACAGGGTAATCAGCCCCAGCATTTT.